The clone carrying this T cell receptor (beta chain) was seen repeatedly, ten times or more. Its target is not known. This specimen comes from a study of response to subunit inactivated influenza vaccine. Study-wide points: It was suggested by the authors that few new T cells are recruited by each seasonal influenza vaccination.

Germline CDR1 is LGHNA and CDR2 is YNFKEQ. V gave up 1 base and J gave up 1 base, with 4 bases separating them. The CDR3 sequence is 13 residues long. One entry per CDR3 protein, called by TCRdb with MiXCR from the RT-PCR reads. The sample yields about 160,000 distinct CDR3 sequences, roughly a tenth seen once. The sequenced sample was CD8+ T cells sorted from PBMCs, obtained around 25 months after vaccination. The chain carries TRBV4-2 and TRBJ1-1; D call uncertain. This TCR was sampled from a man aged 50 to 75 who received an inactivated influenza vaccine. The DNA for the CDR3 is TGTGCCAGCAGCCAAGGGGGGAACACTGAAGCTTTCTTT. As protein: CASSQGGNTEAFF.